This passage covers 23 T cell receptor beta chains from one sample sequenced in a study of memory CD4+ T cells and cytomegalovirus serostatus. Generated by immunoSEQ multiplex PCR, the TCRdb table keeps only in-frame clones and is missing some. The table has roughly 64,000 clones, approximately 77% seen once; the top ten hold 0.75% to 0.9%. The sort gate was single viable CD3+CD4+CD8-CD45RO+ cells for memory CD4+ T cells. Specimen: memory CD4+ T cells from blood. All receptors derive from an adult in good health and CMV-seronegative.

CDR3 sequence (DNA): TGTGCCAGCAGCCAAGGTGTGGGACAGGGCTCCTACGAGCAGTACTTC. It specifies CASSQGVGQGSYEQYF. The chain joins TRBV4-2 to TRBJ2-7; 9 bases fit TRBD1. Germline assignment: CDR1 LGHNA and CDR2 YNFKEQ. V trimming: 1 base; J trimming: 0 bases; junction bases outside the gene matches: 4. The CDR3 consists of 16 residues.

The chain carries TRBV18 and TRBJ2-6; D call uncertain. Germline CDR1 KGHSH, CDR2 LQKENI. Trimming left V 3 bases short and J 0 bases short, with 12 bases between. This CDR3 has 17 amino acids. CDR3 protein: CASSPHHSNSGANVLTF. The CDR3, as DNA: TGTGCCAGCTCACCTCACCACAGTAACTCTGGGGCCAACGTCCTGACTTTC.

In its sample, this clone was seen a few times. The chain couples TRBV30 to TRBJ1-1; the D is unclear. V was shortened by 0 bases and J by 4 bases, with 9 bases between the two germline ends. Germline-derived CDR1 and CDR2 are GTSNPN and SVGIG (reference sequence). This CDR3 is 13 amino acids long. The DNA of the CDR3 is TGTGCCTGGAGTGTAAGTGAGAGCACTGAAGCTTTCTTT. Translated: CAWSVSESTEAFF. The complete variable domain, with remaining parts taken from reference TRBV30 and TRBJ1-1, reads SQTIHQWPATLVQPVGSPLSLECTVEGTSNPNLYWYRQAAGRGLQLLFYSVGIGQISSEVPQNLSASRPQDRQFILSSKKLLLSDSGFYLCAWSVSESTEAFFGQGTRLTVV.

The rearrangement uses TRBV5-5 and TRBJ2-2, with 8 bases matching TRBD2. Losses at the gene ends were 6 bases for V and 0 bases for J; bases not matched to a gene: 10. CDR1 and CDR2 from the germline V gene are SGHKS and YYEKEE (reference sequence). This CDR3 has 17 residues. The CDR3 nucleotides read TGTGCCAGCACCCCCCGGGGGGGGCTCGCGAACACCGGGGAGCTGTTTTTT. Protein sequence: CASTPRGGLANTGELFF.

The rearrangement links TRBV9 to TRBJ1-1; tentative D call: TRBD1 (6 bases). There are 12 residues in the CDR3. The ends were cut back, 4 bases at V and 5 bases at J, with 9 bases in the middle. Germline loops: CDR1 SGDLS, CDR2 YYNGEE. The CDR3 sequence: CASSPQGTEAFF. CDR3 nucleotides: TGTGCCAGCAGCCCCCAGGGGACTGAAGCTTTCTTT.

The rearrangement uses TRBV30 and TRBJ1-2; D call uncertain. CDR3 length: 13 residues. The V gene's germline CDR1 is GTSNPN and CDR2 SVGIG (reference sequence). Trimming stripped 2 bases from V and 7 bases from J, with 14 bases between. CDR3 residues: CAWSLSSWSGYTF. CDR3 DNA: TGTGCCTGGAGTCTATCTTCTTGGTCTGGCTACACCTTC.

CDR3 region: CSAHTNTEAFF. The CDR3 DNA is TGCAGTGCCCACACGAACACTGAAGCTTTCTTT. The rearrangement joins TRBV20-1 to TRBJ1-1; unclear D gene. There are 11 residues in the CDR3. Germline V gene sequence: CDR1 DFQATT, CDR2 SNEGSKA (reference sequence). The V and J ends lost 6 bases and 1 base respectively, with 6 bases between them.

The rearrangement links TRBV4-3 to TRBJ2-7; 7 nucleotides agree with TRBD2. CDR1 is LGHNA and CDR2 is YSLEER in the germline V gene. This CDR3 is built from 15 residues. V was pared by 1 base and J by 0 bases, with 3 bases of the junction left unmatched. The DNA of the CDR3 is TGCGCCAGCAGCCAAGGCCCGGGAGGCTCCTACGAGCAGTACTTC. It translates to CASSQGPGGSYEQYF.

The V gene is TRBV28, the J gene TRBJ2-7; 8 bases line up with TRBD2. CDR3 size: 14 residues. CDR1 and CDR2 (germline): MDHEN, SYDVKM. J gave up 4 bases and V 5 bases, and 7 bases lay outside the gene matches. The CDR3 DNA reads TGTGCCAGCAGTCCCCGCGGGAGGAGGTACGAGCAGTACTTC. It codes for CASSPRGRRYEQYF.

This chain uses TRBV6-1 with TRBJ2-5, with 8 positions matching TRBD2. The V gene's germline CDR1 is MNHNS and CDR2 SASEGT. V was pared by 6 bases and J by 7 bases, with 13 bases of the junction left unmatched. This CDR3 contains 15 residues. CDR3 loop: CASRAGTRGRGTQYF. The CDR3 DNA follows: TGTGCCAGCAGAGCCGGGACTAGGGGGAGGGGGACCCAGTACTTC.

This clone appeared a single time. The chain combines TRBV11-2 with TRBJ2-5, with a tentative D call TRBD1 (6 bases). Germline values: CDR1 SGHAT, CDR2 FQNNGV. The ends were cut back, 2 bases at V and 4 bases at J, with 17 bases in the middle. This CDR3 has 16 amino acids. The CDR3 DNA is TGTGCCAGCAGCTTAATGGGGACGGGCAGGGGAGAGACCCAGTACTTC. Protein sequence: CASSLMGTGRGETQYF.

This clone was seen once. This chain connects TRBV19 to TRBJ2-5, with D perhaps TRBD1 (5 bases). The CDR3 runs 13 residues. Germline assignment: CDR1 LNHDA and CDR2 SQIVND (reference sequence). V lost 1 base to trimming and J lost 3 bases, with 6 bases between them. The CDR3 nucleotides are TGTGCCAGTAGTATAGCCAGGGAAGAGACCCAGTACTTC. As protein: CASSIAREETQYF.

V gene TRBV6-6 combines with J gene TRBJ1-2; the match to TRBD1 covers 7 bases. The V segment lost 5 bases and the J segment 8 bases; nucleotides outside the gene matches: 14. This CDR3 region has 15 residues. CDR1 is MNHNY, CDR2 SVGAGI, per germline (reference sequence). The CDR3 here is CASSDTRTGSRGYTF. DNA of the CDR3: TGTGCCAGCAGTGACACCCGGACAGGATCCAGGGGCTACACCTTC.

This rearrangement joins TRBV4-2 to TRBJ2-1, with 9 nucleotides matching TRBD2. Losses at the gene ends were 0 bases for V and 3 bases for J; bases not matched to a gene: 3. In germline, CDR1 is LGHNA, CDR2 YNFKEQ. CDR3 length: 16 residues. This CDR3 is CASSQEGGRVYNEQFF. The DNA for the CDR3 is TGTGCCAGCAGCCAAGAAGGCGGGAGGGTCTACAATGAGCAGTTCTTC.

This sequence joins TRBV19 and TRBJ2-7; 9 bases line up with TRBD1. Trimming removed 4 bases from V and 5 bases from J; junction bases left unmatched: 9. Per the germline V gene, CDR1 is LNHDA and CDR2 is SQIVND (reference sequence). This CDR3 has 15 residues. CDR3 amino acids: CASSRNRGRIDEQYF. In DNA form, the CDR3 reads TGTGCCAGTAGTAGAAACAGGGGGCGCATCGACGAGCAGTACTTC.

This clone came up once. V usage is TRBV6-1 and J usage is TRBJ1-2; D remains ambiguous. The CDR3 is 13 residues long. Germline V CDR1 and CDR2: MNHNS, SASEGT. Trimming cost V 6 bases and J 5 bases, with 13 bases left between them. The CDR3 loop reads CASREDGNYGYTF. In DNA form, the CDR3 reads TGTGCCAGCAGGGAGGACGGGAATTATGGCTACACCTTC.

This clone was counted only a few times. The rearrangement links TRBV19 to TRBJ2-2; unclear D gene. The CDR3 is made up of 15 amino acids. Germline values: CDR1 LNHDA, CDR2 SQIVND (reference sequence). The germline V and J ends were trimmed by 3 bases and 6 bases, with 14 bases remaining between them. CDR3 sequence (DNA): TGTGCCAGTAGTATGTTAGGGTCAGTGGCCGGGGAGCTGTTTTTT. Residues: CASSMLGSVAGELFF.

The chain carries TRBV7-2 and TRBJ2-5; D gene ambiguous. The length of the CDR3 is 14 residues. The V gene lost 2 bases and the J gene lost 5 bases, with 12 bases spanning the gap. Germline V gives CDR1 SGHTA, CDR2 FQGNSA. The CDR3 nucleotides read TGTGCCAGCAGCTTATACCGGGTATGGGAGACCCAGTACTTC. Translating gives CASSLYRVWETQYF.

This sequence joins TRBV9 and TRBJ2-3, with D possibly matching TRBD2 (5 bases). Deletions cut 1 base from V and 3 bases from J, with 9 bases between. There are 14 residues in the CDR3. Per the germline V gene, CDR1 is SGDLS and CDR2 is YYNGEE. The CDR3 DNA reads TGTGCCAGCAGCGTATCGGACTGGACAGATACGCAGTATTTT. Translated, it gives CASSVSDWTDTQYF. The whole variable domain, filled in from reference TRBV9 and TRBJ2-3, reads DSGVTQTPKHLITATGQRVTLRCSPRSGDLSVYWYQQSLDQGLQFLIQYYNGEERAKGNILERFSAQQFPDLHSELNLSSLELGDSALYFCASSVSDWTDTQYFGPGTRLTVL.

The chain combines TRBV7-8 with TRBJ1-1; perhaps TRBD1 as D (5 bases). The CDR3 extends over 16 amino acids. Germline values: CDR1 SGHVS, CDR2 FQNEAQ. Between the trimmed V and J ends, which lost 4 bases and 5 bases, there was a span of 20 bases. The CDR3 sequence: CASSSAKGGRGTEAFF. The CDR3 DNA sequence: TGTGCCAGCAGCTCCGCGAAGGGCGGAAGGGGAACTGAAGCTTTCTTT. The full variable domain, rest sourced from reference TRBV7-8 and TRBJ1-1, is GAGVSQSPRYKVAKRGQDVALRCDPISGHVSLFWYQQALGQGPEFLTYFQNEAQLDKSGLPSDRFFAERPEGSVSTLKIQRTQQEDSAVYLCASSSAKGGRGTEAFFGQGTRLTVV.

This clone was recorded a few times. The V and J genes are TRBV25-1 and TRBJ1-2, with D unresolved. This CDR3 region has 12 residues. V was cut by 3 bases and J by 4 bases, with 6 bases left in between. Germline assignment: CDR1 MGHDK and CDR2 SYGVNS. CDR3 DNA sequence: TGTGCCAGCAGTGAGTTTCCCTATGGCTACACCTTC. This encodes CASSEFPYGYTF.

This clone appeared a few times. The identical CDR3 is also encoded by other nucleotide sequences in the sample. The V gene is TRBV2, the J gene TRBJ2-3; D gene ambiguous. The germline gives CDR1 SNHLY, CDR2 FYNNEI. The CDR3 runs to 12 residues. The V end lost 7 bases, the J end lost 1 base, and 6 bases lay between the germline ends. The DNA for the CDR3 is TGTGCCAGCAAGCAAGGCACAGATACGCAGTATTTT. This encodes CASKQGTDTQYF.

The rearrangement joins TRBV10-3 to TRBJ2-6; TRBD2 agrees at 7 bases. Germline assignment: CDR1 ENHRY and CDR2 SYGVKD. Trimming took 2 bases from V and 1 from J; bases not matched to a gene: 11. The CDR3 has 19 amino acids. The CDR3 loop is CAISEPLGLSASGANVLTF. CDR3 DNA: TGTGCCATCAGTGAGCCGTTGGGACTATCTGCGTCTGGGGCCAACGTCCTGACTTTC.